This T cell receptor (beta chain) emerged from a study of shared clonotypes between healthy human individuals. Overall study findings and caveats: The study generally estimated greater richness for naive than memory subsets. The donor pool, a small one, limited the genetic and exposure-history diversity represented.

The naive CD8 fraction comprised CD45RO-negative cells positively selected for CCR7 and excluded terminally differentiated effector memory CD45RA+ cells. The test was conducted at deep level. Per the authors' pipeline: Junction-only immunoSEQ data arrived without quality scores, meaning filtering differed. Some clones are missing from TCRdb's copy, which holds only in-frame ones; the method was immunoSEQ multiplex PCR. D and trimming were read from the DNA, whereas the V and J calls and clone size are those reported in that table. The table shows some 740,000 clones, with 80% to 95% occurring only once. The CDR3 has 15 residues. V lost 5 bases and J lost 4; bases outside the gene matches: 9. Germline V gene lookup returns CDR1 SGHVS and CDR2 FNYEAQ. This clone was found a few times. Its antigen is still unknown.

The sample was naive CD8+ T cells sorted from blood. The clonotype was recovered from a man between 25 and 39 years old in good health. The chain couples TRBV7-6 to TRBJ2-7; 9 bases align to TRBD1. This CDR3 reads CASSPRGQGFYEQYF. CDR3 nucleotide sequence: TGTGCCAGCAGCCCCCGGGGACAGGGTTTTTACGAGCAGTACTTC.